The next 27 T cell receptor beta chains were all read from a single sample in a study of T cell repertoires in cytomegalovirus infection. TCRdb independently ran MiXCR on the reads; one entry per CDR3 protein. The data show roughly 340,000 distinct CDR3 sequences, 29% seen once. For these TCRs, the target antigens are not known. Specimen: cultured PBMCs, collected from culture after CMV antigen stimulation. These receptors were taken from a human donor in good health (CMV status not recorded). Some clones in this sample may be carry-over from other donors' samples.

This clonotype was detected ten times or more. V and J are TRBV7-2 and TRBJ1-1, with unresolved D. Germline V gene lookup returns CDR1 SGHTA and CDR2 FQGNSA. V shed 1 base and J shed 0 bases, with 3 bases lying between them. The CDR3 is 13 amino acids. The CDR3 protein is CASSLVVNTEAFF. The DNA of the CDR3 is TGTGCCAGCAGCTTAGTAGTGAACACTGAAGCTTTCTTT.

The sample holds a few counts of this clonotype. CDR3 nucleotide sequence: TGTGCCAGTAGTATCTACCCCCCAGAACCCTATGGCTACACCTTC. Translating it yields CASSIYPPEPYGYTF. The chain uses TRBV19 and TRBJ1-2, with D uncertain. The V gene lost 3 bases and the J gene lost 4 bases, with 15 bases spanning the gap. The V gene's germline CDR1 is LNHDA and CDR2 SQIVND (reference sequence). The CDR3 is 15 residues long.

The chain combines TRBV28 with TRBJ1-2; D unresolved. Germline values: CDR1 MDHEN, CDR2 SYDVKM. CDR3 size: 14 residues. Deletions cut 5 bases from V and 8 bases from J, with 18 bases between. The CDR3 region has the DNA TGTGCCAGCAGTACTTCCGGCGGTTTGGACGGCTACACCTTC. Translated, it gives CASSTSGGLDGYTF.

DNA of the CDR3: TGTGCCAGCAGTTCTAACGGGCGTGAAGCTTTCTTT. It codes for CASSSNGREAFF. The rearrangement joins TRBV6-1 to TRBJ1-1; D ambiguous. Germline CDR1 is MNHNS and CDR2 is SASEGT. This CDR3 comprises 12 residues. The V end lost 5 bases, the J end lost 7 bases, and 11 bases lay between the germline ends.

CDR3 DNA sequence: TGTGCCAGCAGTTACCGGGACTATGGCTACACCTTC. It yields the protein CASSYRDYGYTF. The gene calls are TRBV28 and TRBJ1-2; no firm D call. Germline values: CDR1 MDHEN, CDR2 SYDVKM. Trimming took 4 bases from V and 3 from J, leaving 6 bases between them. This CDR3 has 12 amino acids.

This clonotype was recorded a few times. CDR3: CASSRGGAGNQPQHF. The DNA for the CDR3 is TGTGCCAGCAGCCGCGGAGGTGCGGGCAATCAGCCCCAGCATTTT. This sequence joins TRBV6-1 and TRBJ1-5; no reliable D call. The CDR3 has 15 amino acids. In germline, CDR1 is MNHNS, CDR2 SASEGT. Deletions cut 6 bases from V and 2 bases from J, with 14 bases between.

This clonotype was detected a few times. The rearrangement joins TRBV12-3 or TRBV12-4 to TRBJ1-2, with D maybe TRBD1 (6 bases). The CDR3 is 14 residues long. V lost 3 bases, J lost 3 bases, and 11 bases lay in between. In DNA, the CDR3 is TGTGCCAGCAGTTTCGGACAGCCTTACTATGGCTACACCTTC. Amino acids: CASSFGQPYYGYTF.

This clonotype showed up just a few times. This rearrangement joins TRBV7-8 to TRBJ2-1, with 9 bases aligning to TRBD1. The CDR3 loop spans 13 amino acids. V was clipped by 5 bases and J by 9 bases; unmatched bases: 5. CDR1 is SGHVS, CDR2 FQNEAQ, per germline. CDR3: CASSMDRGGEQFF. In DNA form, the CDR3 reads TGTGCCAGCAGCATGGACAGGGGTGGTGAGCAGTTCTTC.

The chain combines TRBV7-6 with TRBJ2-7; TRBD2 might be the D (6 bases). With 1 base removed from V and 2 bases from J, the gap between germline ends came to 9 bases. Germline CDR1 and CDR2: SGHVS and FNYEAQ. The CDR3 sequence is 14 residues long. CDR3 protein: CASSLEEGTYEQYF. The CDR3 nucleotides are TGTGCCAGCAGCTTAGAGGAGGGAACCTACGAGCAGTACTTC.

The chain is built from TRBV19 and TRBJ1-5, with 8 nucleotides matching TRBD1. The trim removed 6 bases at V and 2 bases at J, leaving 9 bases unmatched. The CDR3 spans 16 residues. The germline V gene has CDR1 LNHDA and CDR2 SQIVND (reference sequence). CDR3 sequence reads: CASRPDRGNGNQPQHF. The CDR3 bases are TGTGCCAGTAGACCCGACAGGGGTAATGGCAATCAGCCCCAGCATTTT.

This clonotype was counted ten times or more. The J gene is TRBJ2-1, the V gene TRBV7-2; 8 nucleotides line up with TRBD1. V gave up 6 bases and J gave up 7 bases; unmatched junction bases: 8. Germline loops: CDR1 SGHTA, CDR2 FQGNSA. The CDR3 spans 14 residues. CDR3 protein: CASSSVTGANEQFF. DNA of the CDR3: TGTGCCAGCAGTTCAGTGACAGGGGCGAATGAGCAGTTCTTC. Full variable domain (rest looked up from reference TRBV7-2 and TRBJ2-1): GAGVSQSPSNKVTEKGKDVELRCDPISGHTALYWYRQSLGQGLEFLIYFQGNSAPDKSGLPSDRFSAERTGGSVSTLTIQRTQQEDSAVYLCASSSVTGANEQFFGPGTRLTVL.

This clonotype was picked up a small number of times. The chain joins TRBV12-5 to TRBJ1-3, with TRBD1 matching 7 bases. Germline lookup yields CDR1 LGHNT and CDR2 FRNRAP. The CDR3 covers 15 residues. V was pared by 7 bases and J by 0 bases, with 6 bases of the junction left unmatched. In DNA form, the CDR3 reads TGTGCTAGTGCCCCCGGACAGGTCTCTGGAAACACCATATATTTT. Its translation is CASAPGQVSGNTIYF.

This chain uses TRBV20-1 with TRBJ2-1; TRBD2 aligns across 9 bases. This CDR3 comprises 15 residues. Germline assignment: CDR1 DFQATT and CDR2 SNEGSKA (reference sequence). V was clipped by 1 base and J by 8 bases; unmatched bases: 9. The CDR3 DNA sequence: TGCAGTGCTAGAGGGGGCGGGAGGGCCTCTGATGAGCAGTTCTTC. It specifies CSARGGGRASDEQFF.

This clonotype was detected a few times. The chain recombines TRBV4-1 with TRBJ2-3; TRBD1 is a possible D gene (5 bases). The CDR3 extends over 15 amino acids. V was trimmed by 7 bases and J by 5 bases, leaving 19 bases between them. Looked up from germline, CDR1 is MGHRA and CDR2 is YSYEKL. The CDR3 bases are TGCGCCAGCACTCGCAAGGGGAAGTCTAAAGATACGCAGTATTTT. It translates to CASTRKGKSKDTQYF.

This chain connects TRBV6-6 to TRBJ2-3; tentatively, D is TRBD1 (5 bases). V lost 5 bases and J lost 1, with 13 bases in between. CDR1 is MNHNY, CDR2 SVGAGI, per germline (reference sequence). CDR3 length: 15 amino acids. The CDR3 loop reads CASSVLMTGTDTQYF. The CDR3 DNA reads TGTGCCAGCAGTGTACTGATGACAGGCACAGATACGCAGTATTTT.

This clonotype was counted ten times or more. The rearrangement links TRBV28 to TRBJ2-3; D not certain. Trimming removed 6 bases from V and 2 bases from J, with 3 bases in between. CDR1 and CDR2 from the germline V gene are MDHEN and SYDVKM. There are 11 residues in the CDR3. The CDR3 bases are TGTGCCAGCAGCTTCACAGATACGCAGTATTTT. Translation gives CASSFTDTQYF.

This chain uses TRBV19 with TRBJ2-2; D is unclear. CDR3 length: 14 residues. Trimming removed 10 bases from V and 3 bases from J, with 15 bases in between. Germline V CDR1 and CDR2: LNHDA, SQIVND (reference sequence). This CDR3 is CATAAVGDTGELFF. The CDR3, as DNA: TGTGCCACCGCGGCTGTCGGCGACACCGGGGAGCTGTTTTTT.

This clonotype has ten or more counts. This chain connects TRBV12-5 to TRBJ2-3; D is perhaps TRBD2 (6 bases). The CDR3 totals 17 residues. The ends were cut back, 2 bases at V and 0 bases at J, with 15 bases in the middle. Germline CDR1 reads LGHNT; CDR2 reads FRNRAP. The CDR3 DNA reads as TGTGCTAGTGGTTTGAGGACCGTCGCGGGGAGCACAGATACGCAGTATTTT. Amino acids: CASGLRTVAGSTDTQYF.

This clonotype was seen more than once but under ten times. In DNA form, the CDR3 reads TGTGCCAGCACACCACTAGCGGGGGGGCCGGAGACCCAGTACTTC. Residues: CASTPLAGGPETQYF. This chain links TRBV28 with TRBJ2-5; 13 bases are a match to TRBD2. V shed 7 bases and J 5 bases; nucleotides not matched to a gene: 7. The CDR3 has 15 amino acids. Germline V gene data show CDR1 as MDHEN and CDR2 as SYDVKM.

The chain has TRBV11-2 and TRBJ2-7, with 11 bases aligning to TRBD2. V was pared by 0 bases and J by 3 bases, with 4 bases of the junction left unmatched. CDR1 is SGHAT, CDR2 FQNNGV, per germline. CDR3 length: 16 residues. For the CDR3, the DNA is TGTGCCAGCAGCTTAGAACTAGCGGGGGCCAACTACGAGCAGTACTTC. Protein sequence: CASSLELAGANYEQYF.

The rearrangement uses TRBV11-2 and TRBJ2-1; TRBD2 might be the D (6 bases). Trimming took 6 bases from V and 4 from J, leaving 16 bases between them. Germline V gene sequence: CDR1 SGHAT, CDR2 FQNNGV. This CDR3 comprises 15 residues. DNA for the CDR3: TGTGCCAGCAGATCAGGCGCGGGGACTTACAATGAGCAGTTCTTC. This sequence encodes CASRSGAGTYNEQFF.

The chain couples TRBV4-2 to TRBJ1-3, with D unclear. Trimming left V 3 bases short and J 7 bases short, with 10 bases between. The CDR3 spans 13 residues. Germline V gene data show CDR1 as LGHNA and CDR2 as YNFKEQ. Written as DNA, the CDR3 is TGTGCCAGCAGCCAGGCTGAACTGAACACCATATATTTT. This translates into CASSQAELNTIYF.

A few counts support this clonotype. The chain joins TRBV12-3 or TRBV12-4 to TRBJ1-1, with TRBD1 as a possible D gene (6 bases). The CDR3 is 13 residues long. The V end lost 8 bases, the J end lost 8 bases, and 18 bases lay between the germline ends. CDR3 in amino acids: CASGRSGGGEAFF. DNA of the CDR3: TGTGCCAGCGGCCGGTCCGGGGGGGGCGAAGCTTTCTTT.

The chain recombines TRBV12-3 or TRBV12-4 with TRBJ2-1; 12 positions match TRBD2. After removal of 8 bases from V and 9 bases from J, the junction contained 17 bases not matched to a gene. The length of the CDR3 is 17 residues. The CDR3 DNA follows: TGTGCCAGCCTCTCTAGCGGGAGGGCCAAAGGTCGGGGTGAGCAGTTCTTC. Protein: CASLSSGRAKGRGEQFF.

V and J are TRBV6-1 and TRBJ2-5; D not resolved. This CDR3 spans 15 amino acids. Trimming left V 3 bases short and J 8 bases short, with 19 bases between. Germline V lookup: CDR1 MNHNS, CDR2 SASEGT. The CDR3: CASSDSPNSAGTQYF. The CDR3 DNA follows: TGTGCCAGCAGTGATTCCCCGAACAGCGCAGGAACCCAGTACTTC.

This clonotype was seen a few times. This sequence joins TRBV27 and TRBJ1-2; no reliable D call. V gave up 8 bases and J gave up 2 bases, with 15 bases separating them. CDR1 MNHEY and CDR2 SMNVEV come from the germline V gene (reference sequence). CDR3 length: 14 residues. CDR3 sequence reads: CASFGIGPNYGYTF. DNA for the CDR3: TGTGCCAGCTTCGGAATCGGACCAAACTATGGCTACACCTTC.

CDR3: CASSSTGLNEKLFF. CDR3 in DNA: TGTGCCAGCAGCTCTACAGGACTTAATGAAAAACTGTTTTTT. The V gene is TRBV7-9, the J gene TRBJ1-4; D possibly corresponds to TRBD1 (5 bases). There are 14 residues in the CDR3. V was trimmed by 4 bases and J by 4 bases, leaving 10 bases between them. The germline V gene has CDR1 SEHNR and CDR2 FQNEAQ (reference sequence).